This T cell receptor beta chain was sequenced in a study of CD8 T cells in ankylosing spondylitis. This clonotype was picked up many times. As yet, its antigen is unknown. Researchers built TCR beta libraries using quantitative 5'-RACE with molecular barcodes. In TCRdb, the 5' RACE reads were re-called with MiXCR into one record per CDR3 protein. The sample consists of 200,000 to 250,000 distinct CDR3 sequences, 8% to 11% of them appearing once. General study points: There was reportedly significant enrichment of clones that were disease-linked in matched ankylosing spondylitis synovial fluid.

Germline V CDR1 and CDR2: SGHTA, FQGTGA. The germline V and J ends were trimmed by 3 bases and 1 base, with 9 bases remaining between them. This CDR3 is built from 14 residues. Input material: blood, either unsorted or a sorted T cell fraction (not recorded which). The TCR was taken from a male donor with ankylosing spondylitis or in good health (not recorded which). The rearrangement joins TRBV7-3 to TRBJ1-1; weak D call: TRBD1 (6 bases). The CDR3: CASSLTGGNTEAFF. Here the CDR3 DNA reads TGTGCCAGCAGCTTGACAGGAGGGAACACTGAAGCTTTCTTT.